This is a list of T cell receptor beta chains from one sample in a study of T cells expressing NK-cell markers. TCRdb re-called the 5' RACE reads; every CDR3 protein appears as one record, without DNA. This table lists roughly 180,000 distinct CDR3 sequences. Sequencing was carried out using blood T cells: a sorted CD56 or NKG2C T cell subset, CD4+ or CD8+ T cells, or bulk PBMC T cells (not recorded which). These receptors were taken from a man aged 18 to 69 in good health. The CDR3 runs from the conserved cysteine through the conserved F or W.

CDR3: CASSVTGMEVYGYTF
J: TRBJ1-2
length: 15
V: TRBV19

CDR3: CSARLGALDTGELFF
J: TRBJ2-2
length: 15
V: TRBV20-1

CDR3: CASSATSGVSYNEQFF
J: TRBJ2-1
length: 16
V: TRBV2

CDR3: CASSLDQGREKLFF
J: TRBJ1-4
length: 14
V: TRBV7-9

CDR3: CASSLTGGRETQYF
J: TRBJ2-5
length: 14
V: TRBV7-8

CDR3: CASSLQGGAYEQYF
J: TRBJ2-7
length: 14
V: TRBV11-1

CDR3: CASSSSTGTGEKLFF
J: TRBJ1-4
length: 15
V: TRBV11-1

CDR3: CASNTVAGPYEQYF
J: TRBJ2-7
length: 14
V: TRBV12-3/TRBV12-4

CDR3: CASSLPSGTSSPGELFF
J: TRBJ2-2
length: 17
V: TRBV7-6

CDR3: CASSPWDSNEAFF
J: TRBJ1-1
length: 13
V: TRBV19

CDR3: CASSRGVRNEKLFF
J: TRBJ1-4
length: 14
V: TRBV28

CDR3: CASSQEGVGKLFF
J: TRBJ1-4
length: 13
V: TRBV3-1

CDR3: CATSAGRAYGYTF
J: TRBJ1-2
length: 13
V: TRBV24-1

CDR3: CASSLLVAANEQFF
J: TRBJ2-1
length: 14
V: TRBV19

CDR3: CASSSLAGGYNEQFF
J: TRBJ2-1
length: 15
V: TRBV19

CDR3: CASSPPTNTEAFF
J: TRBJ1-1
length: 13
V: TRBV2

CDR3: CASSPGQTILNEAFF
J: TRBJ1-1
length: 15
V: TRBV28

CDR3: CASSQDRVYEQFF
J: TRBJ2-1
length: 13
V: TRBV3-1

CDR3: CASSSTGAEQYF
J: TRBJ2-7
length: 12
V: TRBV13

CDR3: CASSFLNTGELFF
J: TRBJ2-2
length: 13
V: TRBV27

CDR3: CASSSGRNTEAFF
J: TRBJ1-1
length: 13
V: TRBV12-3/TRBV12-4

CDR3: CSVARENNNEQFF
J: TRBJ2-1
length: 13
V: TRBV29-1

CDR3: CASSLYTGGFYEQYF
J: TRBJ2-7
length: 15
V: TRBV7-8

CDR3: CASSLTGTHDEQYF
J: TRBJ2-7
length: 14
V: TRBV18

CDR3: CASSSTGTGVTDTQYF
J: TRBJ2-3
length: 16
V: TRBV7-9

CDR3: CASSARTGANSGANVLTF
J: TRBJ2-6
length: 18
V: TRBV9

CDR3: CASSSGGEVDEQFF
J: TRBJ2-1
length: 14
V: TRBV6-2/TRBV6-3

CDR3: CASSPEGLAGGEQYF
J: TRBJ2-7
length: 15
V: TRBV4-2

CDR3: CSVDMEGAGTEAFF
J: TRBJ1-1
length: 14
V: TRBV29-1

CDR3: CASSPSGIPFYEQYF
J: TRBJ2-7
length: 15
V: TRBV19

CDR3: CASSPDSAGGNEQYF
J: TRBJ2-7
length: 15
V: TRBV11-2

CDR3: CASSPRLWTEAFF
J: TRBJ1-1
length: 13
V: TRBV14

CDR3: CASSLGVAGGPDTQYF
J: TRBJ2-3
length: 16
V: TRBV12-3/TRBV12-4

CDR3: CASSLLTGSSEGYTF
J: TRBJ1-2
length: 15
V: TRBV12-3/TRBV12-4

CDR3: CASSLSPGGGGAGDTQYF
J: TRBJ2-3
length: 18
V: TRBV11-2

CDR3: CASSTSVNEQFF
J: TRBJ2-1
length: 12
V: TRBV6-6

CDR3: CATSDLRDRETDTQYF
J: TRBJ2-3
length: 16
V: TRBV24-1

CDR3: CASSQDRGGDYQETQYF
J: TRBJ2-5
length: 17
V: TRBV4-2

CDR3: CASSLPAGHYGYTF
J: TRBJ1-2
length: 14
V: TRBV7-9

CDR3: CSACRTSGGASYEQYF
J: TRBJ2-7
length: 16
V: TRBV20-1

CDR3: CASSSNLRLVGPNEQFF
J: TRBJ2-1
length: 17
V: TRBV5-1

CDR3: CASSQRQVKGNEQFF
J: TRBJ2-1
length: 15
V: TRBV7-9

CDR3: CATDMTSSATQETQYF
J: TRBJ2-5
length: 16
V: TRBV2

CDR3: CASSLYGEGGYEQYF
J: TRBJ2-7
length: 15
V: TRBV27

CDR3: CASGLGQGVVETQYF
J: TRBJ2-5
length: 15
V: TRBV12-5

CDR3: CASSQAELGGIEQFF
J: TRBJ2-1
length: 15
V: TRBV4-1

CDR3: CASRYPVQGEFF
J: TRBJ2-1
length: 12
V: TRBV7-9

CDR3: CASSPTGQDRAEQYF
J: TRBJ2-7
length: 15
V: TRBV11-2

CDR3: CASSVGTAGSGETQYF
J: TRBJ2-5
length: 16
V: TRBV9

CDR3: CASSYEQGSRGTEAFF
J: TRBJ1-1
length: 16
V: TRBV6-5

CDR3: CASSLTSGGWETQYF
J: TRBJ2-5
length: 15
V: TRBV5-1

CDR3: CASSHSGGSSYEQYF
J: TRBJ2-7
length: 15
V: TRBV7-9

CDR3: CASSYRQGDGYTF
J: TRBJ1-2
length: 13
V: TRBV6-6